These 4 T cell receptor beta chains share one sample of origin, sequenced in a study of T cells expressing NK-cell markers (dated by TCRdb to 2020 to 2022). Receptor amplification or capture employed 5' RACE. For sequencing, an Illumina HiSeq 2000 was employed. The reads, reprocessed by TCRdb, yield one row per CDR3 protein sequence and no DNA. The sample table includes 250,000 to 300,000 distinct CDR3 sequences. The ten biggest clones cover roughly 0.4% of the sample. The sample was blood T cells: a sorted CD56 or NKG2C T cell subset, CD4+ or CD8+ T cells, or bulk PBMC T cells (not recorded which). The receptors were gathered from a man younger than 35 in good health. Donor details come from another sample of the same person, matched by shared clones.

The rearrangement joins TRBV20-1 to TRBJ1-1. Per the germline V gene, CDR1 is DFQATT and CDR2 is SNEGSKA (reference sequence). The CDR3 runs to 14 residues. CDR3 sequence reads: CSASDSWDSTEAFF.

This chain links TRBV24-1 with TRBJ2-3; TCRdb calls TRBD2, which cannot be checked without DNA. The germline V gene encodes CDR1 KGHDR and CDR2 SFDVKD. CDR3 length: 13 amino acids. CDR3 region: CATSGRVVDTQYF.

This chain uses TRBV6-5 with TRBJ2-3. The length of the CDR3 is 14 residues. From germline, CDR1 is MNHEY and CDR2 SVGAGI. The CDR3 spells CASSYSTGPDTQYF.

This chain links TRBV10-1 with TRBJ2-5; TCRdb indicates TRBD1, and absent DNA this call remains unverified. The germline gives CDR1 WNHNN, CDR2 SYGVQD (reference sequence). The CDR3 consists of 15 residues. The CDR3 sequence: CASSESVGQEETQYF.